These 15 T cell receptor beta chains share one sample of origin, sequenced in a study of Ad26.COV2.S vaccination and SARS-CoV-2 variants. Only in-frame clones appear in the TCRdb table, and some are missing; sequencing was by immunoSEQ multiplex PCR. Of about 410,000 clones listed, 92% were seen once; the top ten hold over 1.5%. Documented treatment: around 19 received Ad26.COV2.S at low or high dose, single or two shots; a few received placebo; per-sample allocation not given. Sampling was done on day 63 after the first vaccine or placebo injection. Sample: peripheral blood, taken in a trial of Ad26.COV2.S vaccine versus placebo. Every receptor here comes from a person between 18 and 65 years old who received the Ad26.COV2.S COVID-19 vaccine or a placebo.

The V call is TRBV19, the J call TRBJ1-2; 10 bases map to TRBD1. V shed 9 bases and J 6 bases; nucleotides not matched to a gene: 7. This CDR3 is 13 amino acids long. CDR1 is LNHDA and CDR2 is SQIVND in the germline V gene (reference sequence). DNA of the CDR3: TGTGCCAGCAGGGGACAGGGGATCAATGGCTACACCTTC. Encoded protein: CASRGQGINGYTF.

This rearrangement joins TRBV28 to TRBJ1-2, with unresolved D. The CDR3 loop spans 11 amino acids. Germline-derived CDR1 and CDR2 are MDHEN and SYDVKM. Written as DNA, the CDR3 is TGTGCGACGGGCCCAGCGGGGGGCTACACCTTC. Translated: CATGPAGGYTF.

Here the CDR3 DNA reads TGTGCCAGCAGTTACCAGGACGGGGGGGATCAGCCCCAGCATTTT. Translating gives CASSYQDGGDQPQHF. The chain links TRBV6-6 to TRBJ1-5; D may be TRBD1 (5 bases). From germline, CDR1 is MNHNY and CDR2 SVGAGI (reference sequence). The CDR3 has 15 residues. Trimming took off 2 bases at V and 5 bases at J, with 13 bases between the two ends.

The V and J genes are TRBV28 and TRBJ2-7; no firm D call. Trimming left V 4 bases short and J 4 bases short, with 5 bases between. Germline V gene sequence: CDR1 MDHEN, CDR2 SYDVKM. This CDR3 region has 11 residues. CDR3 protein: CASSSEYEQYF. DNA of the CDR3: TGTGCCAGCAGTTCAGAATACGAGCAGTACTTC.

The chain carries TRBV29-1 and TRBJ1-2, with D perhaps matching TRBD1 (5 bases). Trimming stripped 0 bases from V and 4 bases from J, with 15 bases between. The CDR3 spans 15 residues. Germline V CDR1 and CDR2: SQVTM, ANQGSEA. CDR3 loop: CSVEDGARDFYGYTF. DNA of the CDR3: TGCAGCGTTGAAGATGGAGCCCGGGACTTCTATGGCTACACCTTC.

The chain recombines TRBV7-9 with TRBJ1-6; tentative D call: TRBD1 (5 bases). Germline CDR1 is SEHNR and CDR2 is FQNEAQ (reference sequence). The CDR3 totals 16 residues. Trimming took off 3 bases at V and 5 bases at J, with 14 bases between the two ends. CDR3 in amino acids: CASSFIRQLHNSPLHF. The CDR3 bases are TGTGCCAGCAGCTTCATACGACAGCTACATAATTCACCCCTCCACTTT.

This clone appeared a single time. V gene TRBV7-9 combines with J gene TRBJ2-1; D not resolved. Per germline, CDR1 SEHNR and CDR2 FQNEAQ (reference sequence). Trimming cost V 5 bases and J 8 bases, with 13 bases left between them. The CDR3 totals 13 residues. The chain's CDR3 is CASSTPHSDEQFF. The CDR3 nucleotides are TGTGCCAGCAGCACCCCTCATTCCGATGAGCAGTTCTTC. The full variable domain, with the rest looked up from reference TRBV7-9 and TRBJ2-1, is DTGVSQNPRHKITKRGQNVTFRCDPISEHNRLYWYRQTLGQGPEFLTYFQNEAQLEKSRLLSDRFSAERPKGSFSTLEIQRTEQGDSAMYLCASSTPHSDEQFFGPGTRLTVL.

This rearrangement joins TRBV6-5 to TRBJ2-6; D may correspond to TRBD1 or TRBD2 (5 bases each). The CDR3 has 15 amino acids. CDR1 is MNHEY and CDR2 is SVGAGI in the germline V gene. Trimming removed 7 bases at V and 0 bases at J, with 10 bases between. The CDR3 region is CASTEGSSGANVLTF. In nucleotides, the CDR3 is TGTGCCAGCACAGAGGGGAGCTCTGGGGCCAACGTCCTGACTTTC.

This clone came up once. This chain joins TRBV2 and TRBJ1-1, with a possible D match to TRBD1 (6 bases). Germline values: CDR1 SNHLY, CDR2 FYNNEI. Trimming took off 6 bases at V and 1 base at J, with 18 bases between the two ends. This CDR3 is built from 16 residues. CDR3 sequence reads: CASRVRLTGPNTEAFF. The CDR3, as DNA: TGTGCCAGCAGAGTGCGTCTGACAGGACCGAACACTGAAGCTTTCTTT.

This chain uses TRBV7-2 with TRBJ2-1; 7 bases line up with TRBD2. The CDR3 runs 15 residues. V lost 5 bases and J lost 3; bases outside the gene matches: 7. The V gene's germline CDR1 is SGHTA and CDR2 FQGNSA. The DNA for the CDR3 is TGTGCCAGCAGCCCCAGTAGCGGGTACTACAATGAGCAGTTCTTC. Translating gives CASSPSSGYYNEQFF.

The chain couples TRBV7-9 to TRBJ1-3; D may be TRBD1 (5 bases). The CDR3 sequence is 14 residues long. Germline CDR1 and CDR2: SEHNR and FQNEAQ (reference sequence). Trimming left V 3 bases short and J 0 bases short, with 6 bases between. CDR3 DNA sequence: TGTGCCAGCAGCTTGGACAACTCTGGAAACACCATATATTTT. Protein: CASSLDNSGNTIYF.

The chain combines TRBV9 with TRBJ2-6, with TRBD1 matching 9 bases. The trim removed 4 bases at V and 0 bases at J, leaving 8 bases unmatched. Germline V gives CDR1 SGDLS, CDR2 YYNGEE. The CDR3 is made up of 18 amino acids. The CDR3 loop reads CASSPRGQGSSGANVLTF. CDR3 bases: TGTGCCAGCAGCCCCCGGGGACAGGGTAGCTCTGGGGCCAACGTCCTGACTTTC.

The gene calls are TRBV3-1 (or the pseudogene TRBV3-2) and TRBJ2-7, with 7 bases matching TRBD1. There are 15 residues in the CDR3. Germline loops: CDR1 LGHDT, CDR2 YNNKEL (reference sequence). The junction had 11 bases not matched to a gene; V was cut back by 5 bases and J by 4 bases. The CDR3 loop is CASSTLKRTGYEQYF. The CDR3 bases are TGTGCCAGCAGCACCCTGAAGAGGACAGGATACGAGCAGTACTTC.

CDR3 loop: CASSVPDPRQGHHTDTQYF. The CDR3 nucleotides read TGTGCCAGCAGCGTACCGGATCCTAGACAGGGGCACCACACAGATACGCAGTATTTT. This chain uses TRBV9 with TRBJ2-3; TRBD1 aligns across 8 bases. The CDR3 is 19 amino acids. J lost 2 bases, V lost 1 base, and 15 bases had no gene match. Per germline, CDR1 SGDLS and CDR2 YYNGEE.

The rearrangement links TRBV6-5 to TRBJ1-2; 7 bases match TRBD1. The CDR3 is 12 residues long. The ends lost 9 bases at V and 4 bases at J; junction bases unmatched: 5. Germline V gene lookup returns CDR1 MNHEY and CDR2 SVGAGI. The CDR3 sequence is CASTPGGYGYTF. The CDR3 coding sequence is TGTGCCAGTACCCCAGGGGGCTATGGCTACACCTTC.